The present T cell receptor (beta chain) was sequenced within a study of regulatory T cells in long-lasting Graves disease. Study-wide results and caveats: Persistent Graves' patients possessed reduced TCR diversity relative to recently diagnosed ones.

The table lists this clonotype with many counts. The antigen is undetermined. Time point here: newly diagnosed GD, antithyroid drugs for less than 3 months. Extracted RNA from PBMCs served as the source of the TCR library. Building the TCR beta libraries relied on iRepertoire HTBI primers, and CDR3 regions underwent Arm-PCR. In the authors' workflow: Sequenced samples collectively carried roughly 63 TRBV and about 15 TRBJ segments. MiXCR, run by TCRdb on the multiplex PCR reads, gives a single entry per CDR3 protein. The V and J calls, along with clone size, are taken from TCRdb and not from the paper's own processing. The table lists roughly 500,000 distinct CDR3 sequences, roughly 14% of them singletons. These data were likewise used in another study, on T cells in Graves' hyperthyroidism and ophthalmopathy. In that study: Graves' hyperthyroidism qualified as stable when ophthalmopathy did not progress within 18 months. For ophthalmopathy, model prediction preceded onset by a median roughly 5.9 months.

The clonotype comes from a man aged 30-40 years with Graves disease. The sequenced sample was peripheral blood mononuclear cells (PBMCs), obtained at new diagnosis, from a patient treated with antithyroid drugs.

The CDR3 DNA is TGTGCCAGCAGCCCCGAGGCGAGGACCGAGCAGTACTTC. The encoded protein is CASSPEARTEQYF. The chain employs TRBV2 and TRBJ2-7; D ambiguous. The V gene lost 6 bases and the J gene lost 6 bases, with 15 bases spanning the gap. This CDR3 spans 13 amino acids. Germline CDR1 SNHLY, CDR2 FYNNEI.